The clone carrying this TCR beta chain was seen ten or more times. Its cognate antigen is unknown. The same CDR3 arises from other DNA sequences in this sample as well. Assay used: immunoSEQ multiplex PCR; TCRdb lists only in-frame clones, some missing. The sample consists of approximately 640,000 clones, about two thirds of them appearing once. The data belong to a study of shared clonotypes between healthy human individuals. Study-level findings and limits: Clonotypes not shared had lower generation probabilities than those common to all four donors.

Per the germline V gene, CDR1 is MNHEY and CDR2 is SMNVEV (reference sequence). The CDR3 length is 13 residues. V was clipped by 3 bases and J by 0 bases, with 5 bases between them. The receptor was derived from a woman under 40 in good health. This chain uses TRBV27 with TRBJ2-5, with unresolved D. The sample comprised memory CD4+ T cells sorted from blood. The subset denotes: CD45RA-negative fraction. CDR3 nucleotides: TGTGCCAGCAGTTTCTCGTACCAAGAGACCCAGTACTTC. Encoded protein: CASSFSYQETQYF.